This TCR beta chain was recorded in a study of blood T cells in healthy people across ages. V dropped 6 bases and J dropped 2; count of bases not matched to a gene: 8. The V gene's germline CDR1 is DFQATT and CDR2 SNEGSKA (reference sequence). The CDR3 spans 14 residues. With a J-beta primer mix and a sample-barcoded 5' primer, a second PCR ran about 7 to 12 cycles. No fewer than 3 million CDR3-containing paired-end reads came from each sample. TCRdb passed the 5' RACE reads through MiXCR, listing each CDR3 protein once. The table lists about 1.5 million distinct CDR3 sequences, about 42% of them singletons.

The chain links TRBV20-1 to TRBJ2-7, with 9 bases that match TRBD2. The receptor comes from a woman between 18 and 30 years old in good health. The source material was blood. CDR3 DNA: TGCAGTGCAAATTCTAGCGGGGAAACCTACGAGCAGTACTTC. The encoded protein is CSANSSGETYEQYF.